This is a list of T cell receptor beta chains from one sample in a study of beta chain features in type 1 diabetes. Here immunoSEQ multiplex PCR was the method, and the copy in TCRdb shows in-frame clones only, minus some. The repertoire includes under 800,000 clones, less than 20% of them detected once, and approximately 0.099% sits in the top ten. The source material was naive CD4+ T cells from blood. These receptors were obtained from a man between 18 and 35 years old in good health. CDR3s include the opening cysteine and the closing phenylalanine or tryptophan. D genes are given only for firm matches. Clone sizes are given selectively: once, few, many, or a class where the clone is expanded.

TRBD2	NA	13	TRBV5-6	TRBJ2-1	CASSFIASGKQFF	TGTGCCAGCAGCTTTATAGCTAGCGGGAAACAGTTCTTC
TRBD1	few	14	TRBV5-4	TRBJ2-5	CASSAAGGRETQYF	TGTGCCAGCAGCGCAGCAGGGGGCAGGGAGACCCAGTACTTC
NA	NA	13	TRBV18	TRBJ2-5	CASSPSQGETQYF	TGTGCCAGCTCACCAAGTCAGGGGGAGACCCAGTACTTC
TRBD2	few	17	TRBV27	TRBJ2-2	CASSFAGLAGEAGELFF	TGTGCCAGCAGTTTCGCGGGACTAGCGGGAGAGGCCGGGGAGCTGTTTTTT
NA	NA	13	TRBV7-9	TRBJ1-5	CASSSMMDQPQHF	TGTGCCAGCAGCTCGATGATGGATCAGCCCCAGCATTTT
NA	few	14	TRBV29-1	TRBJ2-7	CSVAQGSGSSKQYF	TGCAGCGTTGCTCAGGGTTCGGGGTCTTCAAAGCAGTACTTC
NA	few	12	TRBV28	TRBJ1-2	CASSLVGYGYTF	TGTGCCAGCAGTTTAGTAGGCTATGGCTACACCTTC
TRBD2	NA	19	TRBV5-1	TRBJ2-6	CASSLTKTSGDSGANVLTF	TGCGCCAGCAGCTTGACCAAGACTAGCGGGGATTCTGGGGCCAACGTCCTGACTTTC
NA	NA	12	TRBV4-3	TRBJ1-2	CASSHDGYGYTF	TGCGCCAGCAGCCACGACGGCTATGGCTACACCTTC
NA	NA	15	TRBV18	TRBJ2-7	CATLHDADLSYEQYF	TGTGCCACCCTTCACGACGCGGACCTCTCCTACGAGCAGTACTTC
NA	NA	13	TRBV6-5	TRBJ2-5	CASSPGLQETQYF	TGTGCCAGCAGCCCGGGGTTACAAGAGACCCAGTACTTC
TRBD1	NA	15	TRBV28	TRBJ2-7	CASSTHRGLPGEQYF	TGTGCCAGCAGTACCCACAGGGGGCTGCCTGGCGAGCAGTACTTC
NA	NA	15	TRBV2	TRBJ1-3	CASSPRGYSGNTIYF	TGTGCCAGCAGTCCCAGGGGTTACTCTGGAAACACCATATATTTT
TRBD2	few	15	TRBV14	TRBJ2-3	CASTPRLARSDTQYF	TGTGCCAGCACCCCCCGACTAGCGAGGTCAGATACGCAGTATTTT
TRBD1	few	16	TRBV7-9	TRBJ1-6	CASSQGASSYNSPLHF	TGTGCCAGCAGCCAGGGGGCGAGCTCCTATAATTCACCCCTCCACTTT
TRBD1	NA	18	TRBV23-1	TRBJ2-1	CASMRDRVKFRAYNEQFF	TGCGCCAGCATGAGGGACAGGGTTAAATTTAGGGCCTACAATGAGCAGTTCTTC
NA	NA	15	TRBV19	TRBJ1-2	CASSIVAALNYGYTF	TGTGCCAGTAGTATCGTGGCAGCACTCAACTATGGCTACACCTTC
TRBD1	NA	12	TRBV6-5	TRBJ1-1	CASSRDRMKAFF	TGTGCCAGCAGCCGGGACAGAATGAAAGCTTTCTTT
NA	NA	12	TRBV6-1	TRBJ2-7	CASSRSSYEQYF	TGTGCCAGCAGCCGGAGTAGCTACGAGCAGTACTTC
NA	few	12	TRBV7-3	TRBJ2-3	CASSPGTDTQYF	TGTGCCAGCAGCCCCGGAACCGATACGCAGTATTTT
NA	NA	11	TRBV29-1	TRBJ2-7	CSANRGHEQYF	TGCAGCGCCAACCGCGGGCACGAGCAGTACTTC
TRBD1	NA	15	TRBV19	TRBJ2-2	CASSTGTGEAGELFF	TGTGCCAGTAGTACCGGGACAGGGGAGGCCGGGGAGCTGTTTTTT
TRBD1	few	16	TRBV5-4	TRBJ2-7	CASSFGPKTGSYEQYF	TGTGCCAGCAGCTTCGGGCCAAAGACAGGGTCCTACGAGCAGTACTTC
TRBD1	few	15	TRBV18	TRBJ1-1	CASSPLDRENTEAFF	TGTGCCAGCTCACCCCTGGACAGGGAGAACACTGAAGCTTTCTTT
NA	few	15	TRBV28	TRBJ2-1	CASSLGGRTYNEQFF	TGTGCCAGCAGTTTGGGGGGAAGAACCTACAATGAGCAGTTCTTC
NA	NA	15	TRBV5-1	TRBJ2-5	CASSPPLGGQETQYF	TGCGCCAGCAGCCCCCCCTTAGGGGGTCAGGAGACCCAGTACTTC
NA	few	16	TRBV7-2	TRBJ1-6	CASSLETGRNNSPLHF	TGTGCCAGCAGCTTAGAGACGGGACGAAATAATTCACCCCTCCACTTT
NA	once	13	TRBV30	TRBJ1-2	CAWIPTGDYGYTF	TGTGCCTGGATCCCGACGGGGGACTATGGCTACACCTTC
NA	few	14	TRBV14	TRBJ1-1	CASSAGRRNTEAFF	TGTGCCAGCAGCGCGGGGCGCCGGAACACTGAAGCTTTCTTT
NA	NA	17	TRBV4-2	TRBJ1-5	CASSQDVAQGSYQPQHF	TGTGCCAGCAGCCAAGATGTAGCCCAGGGCTCTTATCAGCCCCAGCATTTT
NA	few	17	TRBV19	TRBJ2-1	CASSIAPLRGRGNEQFF	TGTGCCAGTAGTATAGCCCCCCTTAGGGGGAGAGGGAATGAGCAGTTCTTC
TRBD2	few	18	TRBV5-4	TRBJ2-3	CASSLGLAGVVVLDTQYF	TGTGCCAGCAGCCTAGGACTAGCGGGAGTTGTGGTGTTGGATACGCAGTATTTT
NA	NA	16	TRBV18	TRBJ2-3	CASSPYLSEATDTQYF	TGTGCCAGCTCACCATATCTGAGCGAGGCCACAGATACGCAGTATTTT
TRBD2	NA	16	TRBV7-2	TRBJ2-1	CASSYRSGLGYNEQFF	TGTGCCAGCAGCTACCGGTCGGGACTAGGATACAATGAGCAGTTCTTC
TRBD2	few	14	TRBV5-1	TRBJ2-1	CASSPVGAGDEQFF	TGCGCCAGCAGCCCCGTTGGGGCGGGGGATGAGCAGTTCTTC
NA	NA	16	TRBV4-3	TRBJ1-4	CASSFTMVGRGEKLFF	TGCGCCAGCAGCTTCACGATGGTCGGGAGAGGGGAAAAACTGTTTTTT
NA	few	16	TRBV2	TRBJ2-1	CASMVERRRDSNEQFF	TGTGCCAGCATGGTTGAACGCCGAAGGGATTCCAATGAGCAGTTCTTC
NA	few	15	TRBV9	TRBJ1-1	CASSVGGRGNTEAFF	TGTGCCAGCAGCGTAGGAGGTAGAGGGAACACTGAAGCTTTCTTT
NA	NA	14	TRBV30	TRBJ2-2	CAWKKGPNTGELFF	TGTGCCTGGAAAAAGGGACCGAACACCGGGGAGCTGTTTTTT
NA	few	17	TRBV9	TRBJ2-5	CASSVERTGTVKETQYF	TGTGCCAGCAGCGTAGAACGGACCGGGACGGTTAAAGAGACCCAGTACTTC
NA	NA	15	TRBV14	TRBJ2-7	CASSPGPGGSYEQYF	TGTGCCAGCAGCCCCGGGCCGGGTGGCAGTTACGAGCAGTACTTC
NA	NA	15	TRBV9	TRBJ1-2	CASSVVSTGTRGYTF	TGTGCCAGCAGCGTAGTATCCACAGGAACCCGAGGCTACACCTTC
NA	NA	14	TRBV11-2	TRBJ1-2	CASSKLGADYGYTF	TGTGCCAGCAGCAAGTTGGGGGCCGACTATGGCTACACCTTC
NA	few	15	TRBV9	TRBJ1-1	CASSVVGQGNTEAFF	TGTGCCAGCAGCGTAGTCGGGCAGGGGAACACTGAAGCTTTCTTT
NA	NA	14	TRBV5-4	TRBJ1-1	CASSRDRMNTEAFF	TGTGCCAGCAGCCGCGACAGGATGAACACTGAAGCTTTCTTT
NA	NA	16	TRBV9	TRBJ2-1	CASSPDLGSWTDEQFF	TGTGCCAGCAGCCCGGACCTGGGTAGTTGGACCGATGAGCAGTTCTTC
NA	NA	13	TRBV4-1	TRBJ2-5	CASSQVVQETQYF	TGCGCCAGCAGCCAAGTAGTCCAAGAGACCCAGTACTTC
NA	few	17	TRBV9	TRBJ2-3	CASSPMLGPPGTDTQYF	TGTGCCAGCAGCCCCATGTTAGGGCCCCCTGGCACAGATACGCAGTATTTT
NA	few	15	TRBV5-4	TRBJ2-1	CASSLGTNTYNEQFF	TGTGCCAGCAGCTTGGGGACTAATACATACAATGAGCAGTTCTTC
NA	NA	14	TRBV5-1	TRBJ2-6	CASSPTAGANVLTF	TGCGCCAGCAGCCCAACAGCTGGGGCCAACGTCCTGACTTTC
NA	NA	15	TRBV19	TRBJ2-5	CASSIGGHGFMTQYF	TGTGCCAGTAGTATTGGCGGACACGGGTTCATGACCCAGTACTTC
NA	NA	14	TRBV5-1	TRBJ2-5	CASSPGSNQETQYF	TGCGCCAGCTCCCCCGGGTCCAACCAAGAGACCCAGTACTTC
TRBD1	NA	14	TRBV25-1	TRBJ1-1	CASRRQGPNTEAFF	TGTGCCAGCAGAAGACAGGGCCCGAACACTGAAGCTTTCTTT